Listed below are T cell receptor delta chains from one sample, sequenced in a study of in vitro expanded adult blood gammadelta T cells. Which antigens these TCRs recognize remains unknown. TCRdb reanalyzed the 5' RACE reads using CATT. The sample consists of about 650 delta-chain clones, around 40% of them appearing once. This material consisted of gamma-delta T cells from peripheral blood expanded in culture, taken from an in vitro culture stimulated with Abnoba P. These receptors were taken from an adult in good health. The CDR3 runs from the conserved cysteine through the conserved F or W. Fields, in order: V gene, J gene, D gene, clone size, CDR3 DNA, CDR3 protein. A D gene is named only where the DNA matches it firmly. Rows give clone size only sometimes, using once, few, many, or a class for an expanded clone.

TRDV2	TRDJ1	NA	large	TGTGCCTGTGATGCTATTGATCGGGGGTTGTACACCGATAAACTCATCTTT	CACDAIDRGLYTDKLIF
TRDV3	TRDJ1	TRDD3	large	TGTGCCTACATTGGGGGATATTTTTTGCCCGATAAACTCATCTTT	CAYIGGYFLPDKLIF
TRDV2	TRDJ1	TRDD3	NA	TGTGCCTGTGACACCCTTTATACTGGGGGATATGGAAAACTCATCTTT	CACDTLYTGGYGKLIF
TRDV2	TRDJ3	TRDD3	medium-sized	TGTGCCTGTGACACCCTCAGTGACTGGGGGACTTCTCCTGGGGACACCCGACAGATGTTTTTC	CACDTLSDWGTSPGDTRQMFF
TRDV2	TRDJ1	NA	few	TGTGCCTGTGACGCCGCGGGCGGATCGGGCGAGGCCGATAAACTCATCTTT	CACDAAGGSGEADKLIF
TRDV2	TRDJ3	NA	few	TGTGCCTGTGACACCCCTGGGACGATCAGATCCTCCTGGGACACCCGACAGATGTTTTTC	CACDTPGTIRSSWDTRQMFF
TRDV2	TRDJ1	TRDD3	NA	TGTGCCTGTGACACCGTTCTGGGGGATACTTCCGATAAACTCATCTTT	CACDTVLGDTSDKLIF
TRDV2	TRDJ1	TRDD3	large	TGTGCCTGTGACACCGTGGGACTGGGGGATACGAACACCGATAAACTCATCTTT	CACDTVGLGDTNTDKLIF
TRDV2	TRDJ1	TRDD3	large	TGTGCCTGTGACCCCGTATTACTGGGGGATACCGATAAACTCATCTTT	CACDPVLLGDTDKLIF
TRDV2	TRDJ3	TRDD3	large	TGTGCCTGTGACACTGGGGGATACGGAGGAAGCTCCTGGGACACCCGACAGATGTTTTTC	CACDTGGYGGSSWDTRQMFF
TRDV2	TRDJ1	TRDD3	NA	TGTGCCTGTGATCCGATACTGGGGGATTACACCGATAAACTCATCTTT	CACDPILGDYTDKLIF
TRDV2	TRDJ1	TRDD3	hyperexpanded	TGTGCCTGTGACACGCCTTTTACTGGGGGATACGGACAGTACACCGATAAACTCATCTTT	CACDTPFTGGYGQYTDKLIF
TRDV2	TRDJ3	TRDD3	large	TGTGCCTGTGACAGAGTACTGGGGGATCCGAGCTCCTGGGACACCCGACAGATGTTTTTC	CACDRVLGDPSSWDTRQMFF
TRDV2	TRDJ1	TRDD3	medium-sized	TGTGCCTGTGACAGAGTGGGGGATAAACCCACCGATAAACTCATCTTT	CACDRVGDKPTDKLIF
TRDV2	TRDJ1	TRDD3	few	TGTGCCTGTGACACCGTTGTGCGTACTGGGGGATCTAGCACTGATAAACTCATCTTT	CACDTVVRTGGSSTDKLIF